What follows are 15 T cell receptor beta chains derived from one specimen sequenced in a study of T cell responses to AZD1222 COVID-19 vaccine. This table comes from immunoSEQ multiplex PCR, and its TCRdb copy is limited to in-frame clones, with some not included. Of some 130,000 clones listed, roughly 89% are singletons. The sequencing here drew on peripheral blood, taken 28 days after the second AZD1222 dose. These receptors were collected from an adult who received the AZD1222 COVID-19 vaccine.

The CDR3 coding sequence is TGTGCCAGCAGCCCGAATCCAGGACAGCCAAATTCACCCCTCCACTTT. It yields the protein CASSPNPGQPNSPLHF. The V gene is TRBV4-2, the J gene TRBJ1-6; possibly TRBD1 for D (6 bases). Trimming shortened V by 4 bases and J by 7 bases, and 17 bases separated the two germline ends. Per the germline V gene, CDR1 is LGHNA and CDR2 is YNFKEQ. The CDR3 sequence is 16 residues long.

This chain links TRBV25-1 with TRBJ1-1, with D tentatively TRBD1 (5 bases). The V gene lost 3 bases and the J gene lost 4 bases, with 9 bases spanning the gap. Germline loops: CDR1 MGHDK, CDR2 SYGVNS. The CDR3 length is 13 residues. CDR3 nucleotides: TGTGCCAGCAGTGAGGGGGGGGTCACTGAAGCTTTCTTT. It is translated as CASSEGGVTEAFF.

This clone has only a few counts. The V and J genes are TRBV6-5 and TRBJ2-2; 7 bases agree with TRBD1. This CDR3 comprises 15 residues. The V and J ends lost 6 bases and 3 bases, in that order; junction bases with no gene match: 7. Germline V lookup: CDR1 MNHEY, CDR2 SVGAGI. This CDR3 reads CASSPGQAYTGELFF. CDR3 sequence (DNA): TGTGCCAGCAGCCCCGGACAGGCCTACACCGGGGAGCTGTTTTTT.

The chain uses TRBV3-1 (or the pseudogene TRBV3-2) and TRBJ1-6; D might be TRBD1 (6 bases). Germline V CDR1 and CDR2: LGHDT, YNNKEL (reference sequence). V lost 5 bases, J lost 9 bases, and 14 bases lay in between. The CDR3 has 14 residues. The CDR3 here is CASSIGQGLSPLHF. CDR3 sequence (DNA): TGTGCCAGCAGCATCGGGCAGGGGCTTTCACCCCTCCACTTT.

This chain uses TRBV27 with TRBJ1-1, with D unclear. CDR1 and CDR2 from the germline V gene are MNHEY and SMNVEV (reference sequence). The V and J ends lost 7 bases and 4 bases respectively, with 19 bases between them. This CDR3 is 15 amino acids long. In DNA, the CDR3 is TGTGCCAGCACCCCGATGGGTGGGGTGGTCACTGAAGCTTTCTTT. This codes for CASTPMGGVVTEAFF.

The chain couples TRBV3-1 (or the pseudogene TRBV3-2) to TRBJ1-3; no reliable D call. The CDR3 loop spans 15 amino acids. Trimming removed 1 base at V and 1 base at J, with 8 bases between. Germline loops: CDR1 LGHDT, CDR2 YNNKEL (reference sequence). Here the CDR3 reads CASSQAYSSGNTIYF. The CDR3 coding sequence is TGTGCCAGCAGCCAAGCCTACAGTTCTGGAAACACCATATATTTT.

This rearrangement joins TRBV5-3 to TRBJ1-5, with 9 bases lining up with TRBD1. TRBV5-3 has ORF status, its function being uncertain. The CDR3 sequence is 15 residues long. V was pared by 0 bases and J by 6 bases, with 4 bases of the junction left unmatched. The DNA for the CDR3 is TGTGCCAGAAGCTTGGCACAGGGGGCGGGTCAGCCCCAGCATTTT. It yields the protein CARSLAQGAGQPQHF.

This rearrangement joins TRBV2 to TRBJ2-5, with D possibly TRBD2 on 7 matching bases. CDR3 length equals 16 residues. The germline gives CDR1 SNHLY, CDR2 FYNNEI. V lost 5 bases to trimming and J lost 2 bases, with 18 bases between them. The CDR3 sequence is CASSQGGARGQETQYF. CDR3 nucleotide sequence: TGTGCCAGCAGTCAAGGGGGGGCACGGGGGCAAGAGACCCAGTACTTC.

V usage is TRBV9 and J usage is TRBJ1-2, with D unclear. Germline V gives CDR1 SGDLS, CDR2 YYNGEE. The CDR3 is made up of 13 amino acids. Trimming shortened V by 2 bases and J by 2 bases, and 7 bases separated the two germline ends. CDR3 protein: CASSVDGNYGYTF. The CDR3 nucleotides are TGTGCCAGCAGCGTCGACGGGAACTATGGCTACACCTTC.

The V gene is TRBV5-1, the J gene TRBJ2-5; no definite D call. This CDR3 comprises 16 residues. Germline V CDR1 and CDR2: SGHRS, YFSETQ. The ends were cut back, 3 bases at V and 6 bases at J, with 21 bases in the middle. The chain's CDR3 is CASSSSLDRLLKTQYF. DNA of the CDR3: TGCGCCAGCAGCTCTTCCCTTGACCGTTTGTTGAAGACCCAGTACTTC.

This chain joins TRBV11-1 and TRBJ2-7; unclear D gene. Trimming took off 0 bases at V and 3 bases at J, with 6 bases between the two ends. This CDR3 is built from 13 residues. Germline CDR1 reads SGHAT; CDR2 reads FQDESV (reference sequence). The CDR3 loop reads CASSLAPHYEQYF. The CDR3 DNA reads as TGTGCCAGCAGCTTAGCCCCCCACTACGAGCAGTACTTC. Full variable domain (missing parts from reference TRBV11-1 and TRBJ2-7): EAEVAQSPRYKITEKSQAVAFWCDPISGHATLYWYRQILGQGPELLVQFQDESVVDDSQLPKDRFSAERLKGVDSTLKIQPAELGDSAMYLCASSLAPHYEQYFGPGTRLTVT.

The CDR3 DNA sequence: TGTGCCATCAGAAAGGACAGGGGGGTAAGAAATAATTCACCCCTCCACTTT. Translation: CAIRKDRGVRNNSPLHF. The chain recombines TRBV10-3 with TRBJ1-6; 10 bases are shared with TRBD1. Germline V gene sequence: CDR1 ENHRY, CDR2 SYGVKD. V lost 6 bases to trimming and J lost 5 bases; unmatched junction nucleotides: 10. The CDR3 length is 17 residues.

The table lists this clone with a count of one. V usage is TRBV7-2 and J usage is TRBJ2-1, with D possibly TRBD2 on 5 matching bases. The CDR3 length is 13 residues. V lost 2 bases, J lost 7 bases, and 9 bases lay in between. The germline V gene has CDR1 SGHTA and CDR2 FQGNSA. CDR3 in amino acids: CASSLLARNEQFF. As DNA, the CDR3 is TGTGCCAGCAGCTTACTAGCCCGGAATGAGCAGTTCTTC.

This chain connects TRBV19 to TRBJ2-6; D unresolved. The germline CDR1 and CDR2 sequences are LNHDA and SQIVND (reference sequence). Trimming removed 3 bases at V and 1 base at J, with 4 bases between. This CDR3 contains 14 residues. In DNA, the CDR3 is TGTGCCAGTAGTATTCAGTCTGGGGCCAACGTCCTGACTTTC. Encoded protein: CASSIQSGANVLTF.

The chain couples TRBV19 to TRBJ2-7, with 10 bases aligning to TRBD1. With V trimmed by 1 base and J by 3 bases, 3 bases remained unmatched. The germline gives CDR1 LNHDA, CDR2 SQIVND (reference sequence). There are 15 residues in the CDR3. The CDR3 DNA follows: TGTGCCAGTAGTATAGCCCGGGACAGGGGCTACGAGCAGTACTTC. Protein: CASSIARDRGYEQYF.